The source of this TCR beta chain is a study of blood T cell repertoires in COVID-19. Across the study: PBMCs, B-cell-depleted T cells, or T cells provided the cDNA or gDNA that made up the material.

Sequencing used immunoSEQ multiplex PCR; TCRdb keeps in-frame clones, though not all of them. The data hold some 460,000 clones, with about 89% observed a single time. The germline CDR1 and CDR2 sequences are GTSNPN and SVGIG (reference sequence). The J segment lost 2 bases and the V segment lost 0 bases, leaving 1 base of the junction unmatched. This CDR3 has 14 amino acids. This clone was observed a single time. This chain links TRBV30 with TRBJ1-3; 7 bases are shared with TRBD1. This receptor was taken from a young woman with acute or convalescent COVID-19. The sequenced sample consisted of peripheral blood. The CDR3 DNA reads TGTGCCTGGAGTGTACAGGGGCCTGGAAACACCATATATTTT. The encoded protein is CAWSVQGPGNTIYF.